This T cell receptor (beta chain) was recovered during a study of shared clonotypes between healthy human individuals (dated by TCRdb to the early 2020s). Study-level background: The cohort included a few men and a couple of women between 18 and 49 years of age. Per donor, three plates each were used for CD4 naive and CD4 memory, two for CD8 naive, and one for CD8 memory. To estimate repertoire size and how much clonotype sharing occurs between individuals, the study deeply sequenced the blood TCR repertoires of about 5 healthy adults. Different laboratories and diverse techniques were used to prepare libraries and sequence TCR repertoires, to increase sequencing depth and limit assay-specific biases. Between about 0.8 and 9 billion PBMCs per donor were obtained by leukapheresis.

Using the deep immunoSEQ assay, TCR CDR3 regions were amplified from genomic DNA by multiplex PCR. For each cell subset, the extracted genomic DNA was distributed evenly across all wells of several immunoSEQ 96-well plates, and each plate served as one replicate. For sorted subsets, roughly 200 ng of genomic DNA, equivalent to some 30,000 T cell genomes, went into each replicate PCR. The purified libraries were quantified using a Qubit 3.0 fluorometer, sized with a Bioanalyzer 2100, and then quantified again using the KAPA Library Quantification kit. Every immunoSEQ 96-well plate was sequenced on a separate single-read 150-cycle Illumina NextSeq 550 flow cell. The published analysis was carried out like this. Because the immunoSEQ output included only junctional sequences and no quality scores, the filtering could not be the same as the filtering used for full-length reads. To assign V/J genes and CDR3, sequences were annotated against IMGT germline references using PyIR, a Python wrapper for IgBLAST v1.9. Any read was removed if the V/J assignment was weak (E-value above 1e-6), the CDR3 was missing, or the read contained stop codons, out-of-frame junctions, or ambiguous translated residues. V3J clonotypes were defined as sequences sharing the same inferred V gene, J gene, and CDR3 amino acid sequence. To compute the percentage overlap between repertoires, the number of shared unique clonotypes was divided by the size of the smaller repertoire. RTK rarefaction, the Chao1 estimator, and Recon v2.1 estimates of unobserved clonotypes were used to assess repertoire richness. Generation probabilities for all TCRbeta clonotypes obtained by the gDNA method from several donors were computed using OLGA. This is the immuneACCESS table as TCRdb keeps it, with only in-frame sequences that have V and J called. A part of the clones is gone; compared with another copy, unresolved V genes explain less than half, and the rest is unexplained. D and trimming come from the DNA, and the V and J calls and clone size come from that table. Here the sample has about 2 million clones; about 95% occur a single time. Of the sample, 0.95% to 1.5% is held by the ten largest clones.

CD8 naive samples were obtained by positive selection for CCR7 among CD45RO-negative cells, yielding a CD45RA+CCR7+ population from which TemRA cells were excluded. The donors were healthy, HIV-negative adults with no recently reported acute infections or vaccinations. Every donor was a Caucasian adult residing in Nashville, Tennessee, USA. Blood was collected by leukapheresis, and PBMCs were isolated by Ficoll-Histopaque density gradient centrifugation and then cryopreserved in liquid nitrogen vapor phase. Analytical flow cytometry was used to check the purity and quantity of every magnetically sorted T cell population. From each sorted fraction, genomic DNA was isolated and quantified by UV absorbance on a Nanodrop 2000c. Turning to this clone: Its antigen specificity is not known. There are no base qualities to consult, and no much larger clone falls within one base.

Summary of the overall study and its limitations: Compared with non-shared clonotypes, clonotypes shared by all four sorted-subset donors had higher generation probabilities. Sampling was limited to blood, and TCR repertoires in tissue likely differ from TCR repertoires in blood. About 4.5% of naive CD4, 3.5% of naive CD8, about 2.4% of memory CD4, and 0.4% of memory CD8 clonotypes were shared across several donors. Incomplete sequencing was indicated by rarefaction of sorted-subset datasets, despite the large sequencing depth. Because the study included a small number of donors, the genetic and exposure-history diversity represented was limited. Larger estimated clonotype richness was generally found for naive subsets than for memory subsets. Based on pairwise subsampling, the degree of clonotype sharing among donors was expected to be affected by sequencing depth.

The receptor comes from a young man in good health. Source material: naive CD8+ T cells sorted from blood. The cell subset or site label corresponds to: CD45RA+CCR7+.

The DNA sequence is given as TGTGCCTGGAGTAACGTGGGGGCGGGGGAGCTGTTTTTT. Its protein is CAWSNVGAGELFF. The chain joins TRBV30 to TRBJ2-2; the D gene is perhaps TRBD1, on 6 matching bases. From a lookup of the germline V gene (reference sequence), CDR1 and CDR2 are GTSNPN and SVGIG. Deletion took 2 bases off V and 8 bases off J, with a span of 12 bases between the germline ends. The CDR3 covers 13 residues, taking in both the cysteine and the phenylalanine. Left in the record is the CDR3 DNA by itself, 39 bases read in frame from the first base.